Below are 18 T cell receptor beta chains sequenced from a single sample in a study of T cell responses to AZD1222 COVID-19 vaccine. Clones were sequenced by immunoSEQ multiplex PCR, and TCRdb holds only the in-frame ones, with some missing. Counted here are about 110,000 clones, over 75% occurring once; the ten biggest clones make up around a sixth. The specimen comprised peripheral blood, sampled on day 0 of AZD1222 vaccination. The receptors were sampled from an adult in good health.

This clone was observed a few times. The CDR3 region has the DNA TGTGCCAGCAGCGTAGCAGGGACAGGGGGCATAGGCTACACCTTC. Its protein is CASSVAGTGGIGYTF. V usage is TRBV9 and J usage is TRBJ1-2; 12 positions agree with TRBD1. Per germline, CDR1 SGDLS and CDR2 YYNGEE. Germline trimming cut 0 bases from V and 8 bases from J; bases unmatched to any gene: 5. The CDR3 has 15 residues.

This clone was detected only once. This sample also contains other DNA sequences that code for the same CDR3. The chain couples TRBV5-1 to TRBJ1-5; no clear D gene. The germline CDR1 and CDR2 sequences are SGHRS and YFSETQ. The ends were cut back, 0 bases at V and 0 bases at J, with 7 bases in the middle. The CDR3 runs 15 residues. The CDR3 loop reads CASSLDSYSNQPQHF. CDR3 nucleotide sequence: TGCGCCAGCAGCTTGGACAGTTATAGCAATCAGCCCCAGCATTTT.

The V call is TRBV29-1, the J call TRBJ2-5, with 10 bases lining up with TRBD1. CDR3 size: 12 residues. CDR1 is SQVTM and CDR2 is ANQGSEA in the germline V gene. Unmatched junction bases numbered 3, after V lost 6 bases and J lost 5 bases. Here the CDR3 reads CSVQGQGETQYF. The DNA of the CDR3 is TGCAGCGTCCAGGGACAGGGGGAGACCCAGTACTTC.

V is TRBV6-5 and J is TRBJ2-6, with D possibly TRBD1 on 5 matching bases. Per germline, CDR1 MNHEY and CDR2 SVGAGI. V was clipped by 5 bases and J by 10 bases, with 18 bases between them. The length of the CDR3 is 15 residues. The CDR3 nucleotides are TGTGCCAGCAGTACGGACACCTCTCTCCGAAACGTCCTGACTTTC. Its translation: CASSTDTSLRNVLTF.

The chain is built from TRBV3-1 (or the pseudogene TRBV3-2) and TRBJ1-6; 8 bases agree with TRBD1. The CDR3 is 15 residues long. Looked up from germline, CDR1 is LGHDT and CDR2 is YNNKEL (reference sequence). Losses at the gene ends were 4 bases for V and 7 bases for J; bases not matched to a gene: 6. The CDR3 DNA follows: TGTGCCAGCAGCCCGTACAGGGGGGGGAATTCACCCCTCCACTTT. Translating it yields CASSPYRGGNSPLHF.

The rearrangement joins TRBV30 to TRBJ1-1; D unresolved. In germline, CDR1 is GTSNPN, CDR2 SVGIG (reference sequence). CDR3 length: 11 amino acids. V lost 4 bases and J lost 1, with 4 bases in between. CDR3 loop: CAWTRNTEAFF. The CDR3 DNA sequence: TGTGCCTGGACCAGGAACACTGAAGCTTTCTTT. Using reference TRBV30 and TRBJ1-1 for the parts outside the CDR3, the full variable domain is SQTIHQWPATLVQPVGSPLSLECTVEGTSNPNLYWYRQAAGRGLQLLFYSVGIGQISSEVPQNLSASRPQDRQFILSSKKLLLSDSGFYLCAWTRNTEAFFGQGTRLTVV.

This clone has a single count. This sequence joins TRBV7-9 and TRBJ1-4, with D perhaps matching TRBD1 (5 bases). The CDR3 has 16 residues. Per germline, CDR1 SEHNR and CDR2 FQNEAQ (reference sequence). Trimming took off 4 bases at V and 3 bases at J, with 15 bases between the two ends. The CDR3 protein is CASSSRPGVSNEKLFF. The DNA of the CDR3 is TGTGCCAGCAGCTCCCGGCCGGGGGTGTCTAATGAAAAACTGTTTTTT.

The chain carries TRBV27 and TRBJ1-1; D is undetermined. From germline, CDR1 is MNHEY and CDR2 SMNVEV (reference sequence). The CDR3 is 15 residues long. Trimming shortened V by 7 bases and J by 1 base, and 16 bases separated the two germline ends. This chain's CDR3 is CASTRAPPENTEAFF. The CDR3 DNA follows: TGTGCCAGCACCCGTGCCCCGCCGGAGAACACTGAAGCTTTCTTT.

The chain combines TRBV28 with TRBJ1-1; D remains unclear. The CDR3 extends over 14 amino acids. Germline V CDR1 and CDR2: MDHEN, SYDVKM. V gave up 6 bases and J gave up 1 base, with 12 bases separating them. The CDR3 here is CASRTPAKNTEAFF. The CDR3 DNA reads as TGTGCCAGCAGAACCCCTGCTAAGAACACTGAAGCTTTCTTT.

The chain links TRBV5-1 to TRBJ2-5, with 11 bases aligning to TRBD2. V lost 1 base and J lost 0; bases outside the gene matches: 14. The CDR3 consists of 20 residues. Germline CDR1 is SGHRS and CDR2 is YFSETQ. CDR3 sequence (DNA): TGCGCCAGCAGCTTGCCCAAGGGGACTAGCGGAGAGATGTACCAAGAGACCCAGTACTTC. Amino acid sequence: CASSLPKGTSGEMYQETQYF.

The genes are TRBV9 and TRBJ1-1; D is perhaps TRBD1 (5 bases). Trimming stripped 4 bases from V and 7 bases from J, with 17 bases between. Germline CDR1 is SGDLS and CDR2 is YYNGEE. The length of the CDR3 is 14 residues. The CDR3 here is CASSTHTGTVEAFF. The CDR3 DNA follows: TGTGCCAGCAGCACCCACACCGGGACGGTTGAAGCTTTCTTT. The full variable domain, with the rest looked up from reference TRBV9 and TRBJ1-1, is DSGVTQTPKHLITATGQRVTLRCSPRSGDLSVYWYQQSLDQGLQFLIQYYNGEERAKGNILERFSAQQFPDLHSELNLSSLELGDSALYFCASSTHTGTVEAFFGQGTRLTVV.

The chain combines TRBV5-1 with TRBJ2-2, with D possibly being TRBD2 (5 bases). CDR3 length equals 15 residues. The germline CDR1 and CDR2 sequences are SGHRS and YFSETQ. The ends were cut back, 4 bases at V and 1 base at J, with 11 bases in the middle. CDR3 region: CASSPLAGNTGELFF. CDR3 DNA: TGCGCCAGCAGCCCGCTGGCGGGGAACACCGGGGAGCTGTTTTTT. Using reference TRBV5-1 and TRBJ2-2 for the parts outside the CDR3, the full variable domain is KAGVTQTPRYLIKTRGQQVTLSCSPISGHRSVSWYQQTPGQGLQFLFEYFSETQRNKGNFPGRFSGRQFSNSRSEMNVSTLELGDSALYLCASSPLAGNTGELFFGEGSRLTVL.

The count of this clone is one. CDR3 in DNA: TGTGCCAGCAGTTTAAAGCCCCGGACAGAGCAGTACTTC. Its translation is CASSLKPRTEQYF. V usage is TRBV28 and J usage is TRBJ2-7; D may be TRBD1 (5 bases). CDR3 length: 13 residues. Germline V gives CDR1 MDHEN, CDR2 SYDVKM. V was shortened by 2 bases and J by 7 bases, with 12 bases between the two germline ends. The variable domain in full, completed from reference TRBV28 and TRBJ2-7, reads DVKVTQSSRYLVKRTGEKVFLECVQDMDHENMFWYRQDPGLGLRLIYFSYDVKMKEKGDIPEGYSVSREKKERFSLILESASTNQTSMYLCASSLKPRTEQYFGPGTRLTVT.

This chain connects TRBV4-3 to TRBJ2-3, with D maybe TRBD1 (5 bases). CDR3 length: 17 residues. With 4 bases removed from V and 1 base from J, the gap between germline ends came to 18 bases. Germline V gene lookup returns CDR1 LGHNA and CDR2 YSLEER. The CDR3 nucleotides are TGCGCCAGCAGCCGAGAAGTCCCAGGGTTTGGCACAGATACGCAGTATTTT. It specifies CASSREVPGFGTDTQYF.

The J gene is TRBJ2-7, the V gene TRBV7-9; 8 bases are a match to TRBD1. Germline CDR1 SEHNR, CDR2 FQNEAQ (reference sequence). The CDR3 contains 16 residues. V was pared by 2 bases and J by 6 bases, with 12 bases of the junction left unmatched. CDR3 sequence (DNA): TGTGCCAGCAGCTTATTAGTTGTAGGACAGGGAGGCGAGCAGTACGTC. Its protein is CASSLLVVGQGGEQYV.

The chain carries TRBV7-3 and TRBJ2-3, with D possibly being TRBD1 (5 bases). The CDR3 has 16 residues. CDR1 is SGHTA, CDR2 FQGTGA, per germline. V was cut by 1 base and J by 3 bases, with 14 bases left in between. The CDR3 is CASSLRAPPGTDTQYF. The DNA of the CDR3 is TGTGCCAGCAGCTTAAGGGCTCCCCCAGGGACAGATACGCAGTATTTT.

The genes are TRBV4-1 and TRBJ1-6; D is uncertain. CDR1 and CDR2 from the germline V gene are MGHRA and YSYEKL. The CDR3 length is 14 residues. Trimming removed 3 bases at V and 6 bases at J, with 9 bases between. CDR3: CASSHLEPNSPLHF. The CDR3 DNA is TGCGCCAGCAGCCATTTGGAGCCTAATTCACCCCTCCACTTT.

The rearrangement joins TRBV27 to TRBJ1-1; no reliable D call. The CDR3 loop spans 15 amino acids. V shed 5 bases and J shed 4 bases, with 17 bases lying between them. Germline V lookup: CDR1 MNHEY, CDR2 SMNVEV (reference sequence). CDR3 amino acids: CASSDQPLVGTEAFF. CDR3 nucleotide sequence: TGTGCCAGCAGTGACCAACCGCTAGTCGGCACTGAAGCTTTCTTT.